This T cell receptor (beta chain) came from a study of T cells expressing NK-cell markers. The CDR3 totals 13 residues. Germline-derived CDR1 and CDR2 are SQVTM and ANQGSEA. TCRdb re-called the 5' RACE reads; one entry per CDR3 protein, DNA not given. In total, the table holds 500,000 to 700,000 distinct CDR3 sequences. The receptor comes from a man aged 18 to 30 in good health. What was sequenced was blood T cells: a sorted CD56 or NKG2C T cell subset, CD4+ or CD8+ T cells, or bulk PBMC T cells (not recorded which). The chain combines TRBV29-1 with TRBJ2-7; TCRdb names TRBD2, which stays unverified in the absence of DNA. CDR3 protein: CSVAPTRTDEQYF.